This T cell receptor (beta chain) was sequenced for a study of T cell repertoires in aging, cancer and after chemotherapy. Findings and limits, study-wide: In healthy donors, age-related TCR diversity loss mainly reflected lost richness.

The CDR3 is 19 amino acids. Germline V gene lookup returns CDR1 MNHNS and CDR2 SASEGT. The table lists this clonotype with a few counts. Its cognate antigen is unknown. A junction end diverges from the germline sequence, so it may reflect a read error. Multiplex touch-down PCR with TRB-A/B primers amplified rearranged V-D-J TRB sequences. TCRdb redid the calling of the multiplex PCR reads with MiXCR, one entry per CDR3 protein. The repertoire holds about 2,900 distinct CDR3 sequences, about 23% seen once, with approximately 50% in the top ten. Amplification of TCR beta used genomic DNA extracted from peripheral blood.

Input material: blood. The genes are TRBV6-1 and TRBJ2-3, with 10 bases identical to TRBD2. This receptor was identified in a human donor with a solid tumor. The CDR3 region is CATSPGLANIGPETDTQYF. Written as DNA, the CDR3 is TGTGCCACCAGTCCGGGACTAGCGAATATTGGGCCCGAGACAGATACGCAGTATTTT.